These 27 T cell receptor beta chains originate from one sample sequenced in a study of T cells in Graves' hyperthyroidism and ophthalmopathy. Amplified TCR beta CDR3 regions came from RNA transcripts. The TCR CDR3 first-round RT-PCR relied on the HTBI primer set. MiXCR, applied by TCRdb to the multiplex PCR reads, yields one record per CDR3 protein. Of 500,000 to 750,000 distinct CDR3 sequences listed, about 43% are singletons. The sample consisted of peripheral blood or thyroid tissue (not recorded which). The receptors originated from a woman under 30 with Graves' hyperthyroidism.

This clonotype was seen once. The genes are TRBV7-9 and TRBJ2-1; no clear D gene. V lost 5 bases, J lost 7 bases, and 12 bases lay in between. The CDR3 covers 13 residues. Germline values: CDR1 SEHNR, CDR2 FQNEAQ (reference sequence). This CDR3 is CASSPMGWNEQFF. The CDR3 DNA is TGTGCCAGCAGCCCAATGGGATGGAATGAGCAGTTCTTC.

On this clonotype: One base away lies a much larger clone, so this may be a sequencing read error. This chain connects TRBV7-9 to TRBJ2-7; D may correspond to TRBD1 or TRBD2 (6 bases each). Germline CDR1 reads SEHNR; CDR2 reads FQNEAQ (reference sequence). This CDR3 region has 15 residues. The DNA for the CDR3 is TGTGCCAGCAGTTCACAGGGACTCCGTACCTACGAGCTGTACTTC. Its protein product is CASSSQGLRTYELYF.

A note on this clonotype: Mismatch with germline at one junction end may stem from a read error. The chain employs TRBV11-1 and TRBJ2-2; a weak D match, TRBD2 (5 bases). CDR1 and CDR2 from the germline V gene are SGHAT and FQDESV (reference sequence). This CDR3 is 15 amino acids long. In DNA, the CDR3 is TGTGCCGGCAGCCCTTGGGGAGCGTCTGACGGGGAGCTGTTTTTT. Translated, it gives CAGSPWGASDGELFF.

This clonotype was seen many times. The CDR3 loop reads CASSADVYTEAFF. In DNA, the CDR3 is TGTGCCAGCAGCGCGGACGTATACACTGAAGCTTTCTTT. The chain is built from TRBV9 and TRBJ1-1; unclear D gene. Trimming pared 3 bases from V and 3 bases from J, leaving 9 bases between. The length of the CDR3 is 13 residues. Germline loops: CDR1 SGDLS, CDR2 YYNGEE.

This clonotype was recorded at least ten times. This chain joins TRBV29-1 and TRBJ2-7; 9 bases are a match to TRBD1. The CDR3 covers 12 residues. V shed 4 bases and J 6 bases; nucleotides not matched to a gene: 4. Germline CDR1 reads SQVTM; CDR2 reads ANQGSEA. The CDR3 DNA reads TGCAGCGTTGGAGGGACAGGGCGCGAGCAGTACTTC. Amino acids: CSVGGTGREQYF.

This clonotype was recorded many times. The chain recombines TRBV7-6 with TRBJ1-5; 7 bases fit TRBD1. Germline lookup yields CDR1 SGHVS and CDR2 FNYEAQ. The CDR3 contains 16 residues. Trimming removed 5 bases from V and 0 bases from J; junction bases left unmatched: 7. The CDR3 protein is CASSVFQGDSNQPQHF. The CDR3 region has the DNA TGTGCCAGCAGCGTATTCCAGGGGGATAGCAATCAGCCCCAGCATTTT.

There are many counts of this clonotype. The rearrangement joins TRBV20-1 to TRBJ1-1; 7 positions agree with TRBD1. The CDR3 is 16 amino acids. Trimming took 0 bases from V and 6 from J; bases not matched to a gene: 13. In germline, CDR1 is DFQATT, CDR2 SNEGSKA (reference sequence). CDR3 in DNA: TGCAGTGCTAGAGATACGACAGGGAATCGCCCCCCTGAAGCTTTCTTT. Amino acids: CSARDTTGNRPPEAFF.

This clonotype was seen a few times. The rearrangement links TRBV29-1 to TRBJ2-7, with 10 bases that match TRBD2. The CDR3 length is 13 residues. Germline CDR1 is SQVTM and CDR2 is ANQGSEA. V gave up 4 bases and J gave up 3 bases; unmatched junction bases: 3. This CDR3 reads CSVAASGSYEQYF. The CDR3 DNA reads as TGCAGCGTTGCGGCTAGCGGGAGCTACGAGCAGTACTTC.

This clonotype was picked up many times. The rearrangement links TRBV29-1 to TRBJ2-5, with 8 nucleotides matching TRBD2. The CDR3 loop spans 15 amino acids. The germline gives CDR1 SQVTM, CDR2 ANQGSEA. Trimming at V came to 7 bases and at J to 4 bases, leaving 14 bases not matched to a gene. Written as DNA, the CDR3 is TGCAGCGCCGGGGGGGAGCGGGAGTTTTTAGAGACCCAGTACTTC. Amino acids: CSAGGEREFLETQYF.

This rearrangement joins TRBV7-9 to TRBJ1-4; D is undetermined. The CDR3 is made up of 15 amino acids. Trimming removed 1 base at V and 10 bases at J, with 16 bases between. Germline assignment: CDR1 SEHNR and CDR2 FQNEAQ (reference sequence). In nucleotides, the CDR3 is TGTGCCAGCAGCTTAGAGGGCAGGAGCTCTGGAAAACTGTTTTTT. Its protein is CASSLEGRSSGKLFF.

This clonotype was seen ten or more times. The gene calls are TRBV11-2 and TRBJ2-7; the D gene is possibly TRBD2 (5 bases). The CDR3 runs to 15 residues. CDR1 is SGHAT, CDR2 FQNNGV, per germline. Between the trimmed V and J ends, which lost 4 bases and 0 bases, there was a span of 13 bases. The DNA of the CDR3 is TGTGCCAGCAGCTCCGTAGCGTCAAGCTCCTACGAGCAGTACTTC. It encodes CASSSVASSSYEQYF.

CDR3 in DNA: TGTGCCAGCGGTGTCGGGGGTTCCTATAATTCACCCCTCCACTTT. Encoded protein: CASGVGGSYNSPLHF. J is TRBJ1-6 and V is TRBV25-1; possible D gene TRBD1, 5 bases. The CDR3 covers 15 residues. The V gene's germline CDR1 is MGHDK and CDR2 SYGVNS. Trimming removed 8 bases at V and 1 base at J, with 12 bases between.

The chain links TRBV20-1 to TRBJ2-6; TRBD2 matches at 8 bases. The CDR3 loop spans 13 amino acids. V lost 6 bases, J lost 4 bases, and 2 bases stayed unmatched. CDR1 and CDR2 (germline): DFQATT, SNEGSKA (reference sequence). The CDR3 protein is CSAASGGANVLTF. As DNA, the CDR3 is TGCAGTGCCGCTAGCGGGGGGGCCAACGTCCTGACTTTC.

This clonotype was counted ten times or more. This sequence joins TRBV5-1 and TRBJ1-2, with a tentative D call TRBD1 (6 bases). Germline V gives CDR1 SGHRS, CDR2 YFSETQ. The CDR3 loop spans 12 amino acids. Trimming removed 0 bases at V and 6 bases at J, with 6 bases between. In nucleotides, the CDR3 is TGCGCCAGCAGCTTGGACAGGGATGGCTACACCTTC. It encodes CASSLDRDGYTF.

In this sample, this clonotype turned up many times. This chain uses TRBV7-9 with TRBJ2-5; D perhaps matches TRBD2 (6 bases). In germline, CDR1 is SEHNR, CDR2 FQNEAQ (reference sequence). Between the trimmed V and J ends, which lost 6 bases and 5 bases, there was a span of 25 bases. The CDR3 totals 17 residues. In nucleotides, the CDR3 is TGTGCCAGCAGTGCAGAACTTCGGAGGGTGCCCTCGGAGACCCAGTACTTC. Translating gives CASSAELRRVPSETQYF.

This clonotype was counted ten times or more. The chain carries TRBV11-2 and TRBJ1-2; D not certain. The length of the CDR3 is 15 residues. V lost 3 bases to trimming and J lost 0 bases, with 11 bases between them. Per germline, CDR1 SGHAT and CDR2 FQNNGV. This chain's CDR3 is CASSLTRGANYGYTF. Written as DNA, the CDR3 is TGTGCCAGCAGCTTGACCAGAGGCGCTAACTATGGCTACACCTTC.

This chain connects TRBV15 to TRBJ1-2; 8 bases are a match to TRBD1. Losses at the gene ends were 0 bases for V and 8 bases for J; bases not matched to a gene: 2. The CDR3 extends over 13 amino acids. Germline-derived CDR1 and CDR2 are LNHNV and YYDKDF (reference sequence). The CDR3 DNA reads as TGTGCCACCAGCAGAGAGGACAGGGAAGGCTACACCTTC. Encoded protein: CATSREDREGYTF.

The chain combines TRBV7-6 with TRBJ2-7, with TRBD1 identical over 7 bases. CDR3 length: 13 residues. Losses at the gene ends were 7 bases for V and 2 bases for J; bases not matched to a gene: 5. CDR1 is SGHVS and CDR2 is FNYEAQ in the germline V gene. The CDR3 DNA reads TGTGCCAGCACCGAGGGGGCCGCCTACGAGCAGTACTTC. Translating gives CASTEGAAYEQYF.

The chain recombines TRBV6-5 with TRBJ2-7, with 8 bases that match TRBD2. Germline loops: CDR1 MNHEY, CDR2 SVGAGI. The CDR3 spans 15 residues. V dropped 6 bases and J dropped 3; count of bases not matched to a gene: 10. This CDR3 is CASRAPGTRIYEQYF. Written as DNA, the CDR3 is TGTGCCAGCAGGGCCCCCGGGACTAGAATCTACGAGCAGTACTTC.

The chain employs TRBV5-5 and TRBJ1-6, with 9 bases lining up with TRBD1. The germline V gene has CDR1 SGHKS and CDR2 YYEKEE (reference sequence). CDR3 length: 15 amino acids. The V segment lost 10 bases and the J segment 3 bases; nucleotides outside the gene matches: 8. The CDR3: CACNPGQGYNSPLHF. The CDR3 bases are TGTGCCTGCAATCCGGGACAGGGCTATAATTCACCCCTCCACTTT.

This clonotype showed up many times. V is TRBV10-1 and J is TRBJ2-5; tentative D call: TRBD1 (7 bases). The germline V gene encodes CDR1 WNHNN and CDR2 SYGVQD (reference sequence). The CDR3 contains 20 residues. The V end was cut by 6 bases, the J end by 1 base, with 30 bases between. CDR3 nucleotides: TGCGCCAGCAGGAGACCGGGACAGCCACACGGAGGGCCCTCCCAAGAGACCCAGTACTTC. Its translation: CASRRPGQPHGGPSQETQYF.

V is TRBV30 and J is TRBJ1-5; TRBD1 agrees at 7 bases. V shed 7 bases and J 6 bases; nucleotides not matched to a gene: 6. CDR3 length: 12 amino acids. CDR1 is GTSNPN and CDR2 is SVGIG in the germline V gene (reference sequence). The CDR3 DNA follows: TGTGCCTTTAAACAGGGGAGTCAGCCCCAGCATTTT. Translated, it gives CAFKQGSQPQHF.

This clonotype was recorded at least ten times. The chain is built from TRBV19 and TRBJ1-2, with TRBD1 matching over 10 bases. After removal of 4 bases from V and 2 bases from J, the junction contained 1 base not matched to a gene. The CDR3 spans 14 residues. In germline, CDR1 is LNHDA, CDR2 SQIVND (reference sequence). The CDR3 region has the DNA TGTGCCAGTAGTACGGACAGGGGGAACTATGGCTACACCTTC. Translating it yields CASSTDRGNYGYTF.

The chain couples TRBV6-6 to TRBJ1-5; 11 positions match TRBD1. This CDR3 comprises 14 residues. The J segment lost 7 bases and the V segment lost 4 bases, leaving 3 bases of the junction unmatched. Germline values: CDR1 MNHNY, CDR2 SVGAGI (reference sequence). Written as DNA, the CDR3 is TGTGCCAGCAGTTCGGACAGGGGGCAACAGCCCCAGCATTTT. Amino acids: CASSSDRGQQPQHF.

The CDR3 spells CASSGRGNTETFF. CDR3 DNA sequence: TGTGCCAGCAGTGGCAGGGGGAACACTGAAACCTTCTTT. The chain links TRBV6-6 to TRBJ1-1; 7 bases align to TRBD1. The CDR3 totals 13 residues. The V and J ends lost 5 bases and 14 bases, in that order; junction bases with no gene match: 14. CDR1 is MNHNY, CDR2 SVGAGI, per germline (reference sequence).

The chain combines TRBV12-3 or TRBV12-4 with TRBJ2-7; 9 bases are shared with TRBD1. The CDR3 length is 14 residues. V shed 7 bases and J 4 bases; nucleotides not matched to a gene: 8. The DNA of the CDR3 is TGTGCCAGCACCCCGGGACAGGGCACTTACGAGCAGTACTTC. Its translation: CASTPGQGTYEQYF.

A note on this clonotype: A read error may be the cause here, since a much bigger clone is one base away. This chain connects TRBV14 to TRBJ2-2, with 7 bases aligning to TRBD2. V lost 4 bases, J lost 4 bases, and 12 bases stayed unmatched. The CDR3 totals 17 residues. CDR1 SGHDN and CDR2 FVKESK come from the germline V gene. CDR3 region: CASSPLISGAATGELFF. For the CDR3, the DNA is TGTGCCAGCAGCCCGTTAATCAGCGGGGCCGCCACCGGGGAGCTGTTTTTT.